One sample yielded the 10 T cell receptor beta chains listed below, sequenced in a study of T cell responses to AZD1222 COVID-19 vaccine. Data came from immunoSEQ multiplex PCR; TCRdb stores just in-frame clones and leaves some out. The sample carries fewer than 120,000 clones, 70% to 90% recorded once. The sequencing here drew on peripheral blood, taken 28 days after the second AZD1222 dose. The receptor source for this set is an adult who received the AZD1222 COVID-19 vaccine.

The chain recombines TRBV6-5 with TRBJ1-1; no definite D call. Deletions cut 6 bases from V and 11 bases from J, with 13 bases between. The CDR3 loop spans 11 amino acids. Per germline, CDR1 MNHEY and CDR2 SVGAGI. DNA of the CDR3: TGTGCCAGCAGACTTACAGTGGATGCTTTCTTT. It specifies CASRLTVDAFF.

J is TRBJ1-2 and V is TRBV5-1, with a possible D match to TRBD1 (6 bases). Looked up from germline, CDR1 is SGHRS and CDR2 is YFSETQ. The CDR3 is 16 residues long. Trimming pared 4 bases from V and 3 bases from J, leaving 19 bases between. This chain's CDR3 is CASSLADGGDYYGYTF. The CDR3 DNA is TGCGCCAGCAGCCTGGCGGATGGGGGCGACTACTATGGCTACACCTTC.

This clone was found a few times. CDR3 sequence (DNA): TGTGCCAGTAGTCCCGAGCCGGGACAGTCACGCTCTGGAAACACCATATATTTT. Protein product: CASSPEPGQSRSGNTIYF. The chain links TRBV19 to TRBJ1-3, with 7 bases matching TRBD1. The germline V gene encodes CDR1 LNHDA and CDR2 SQIVND (reference sequence). This CDR3 has 18 amino acids. J gave up 0 bases and V 5 bases, and 13 bases lay outside the gene matches. The variable domain in full, completed from reference TRBV19 and TRBJ1-3, reads DGGITQSPKYLFRKEGQNVTLSCEQNLNHDAMYWYRQDPGQGLRLIYYSQIVNDFQKGDIAEGYSVSREKKESFPLTVTSAQKNPTAFYLCASSPEPGQSRSGNTIYFGEGSWLTVV.

The chain carries TRBV6-6 and TRBJ2-5; no reliable D call. CDR3 length: 12 residues. V shed 6 bases and J shed 2 bases, with 7 bases lying between them. CDR1 is MNHNY and CDR2 is SVGAGI in the germline V gene (reference sequence). Here the CDR3 reads CASSGYQETQYF. CDR3 coding DNA: TGTGCCAGCAGCGGATATCAAGAGACCCAGTACTTC.

This chain joins TRBV4-1 and TRBJ2-7; D is possibly TRBD2 (6 bases). Trimming removed 1 base from V and 2 bases from J, with 12 bases in between. Germline assignment: CDR1 MGHRA and CDR2 YSYEKL. The CDR3 has 15 amino acids. CDR3 in DNA: TGCGCCAGCAGCCAAGGTCTAGCGCTCACCTACGAGCAGTACTTC. It translates to CASSQGLALTYEQYF.

This sequence joins TRBV6-5 and TRBJ1-4; D might be TRBD1 (6 bases). Germline CDR1 and CDR2: MNHEY and SVGAGI. Trimming cost V 7 bases and J 8 bases, with 17 bases left between them. There are 14 residues in the CDR3. CDR3 coding DNA: TGTGCCAGCACCGAGGGGACACTCCTAGAAAAACTGTTTTTT. Protein: CASTEGTLLEKLFF.

This clone is a singleton in its sample. V usage is TRBV5-1 and J usage is TRBJ1-2; TRBD1 agrees at 9 bases. The junction had 5 bases not matched to a gene; V was cut back by 1 base and J by 7 bases. CDR3 length: 14 residues. Germline V gives CDR1 SGHRS, CDR2 YFSETQ. DNA for the CDR3: TGCGCCAGCAGCTTGCAACAGGGGGCTCGTGGCTACACCTTC. It encodes CASSLQQGARGYTF.

This chain connects TRBV10-3 to TRBJ1-1; D is undetermined. V lost 0 bases, J lost 6 bases, and 5 bases lay in between. In germline, CDR1 is ENHRY, CDR2 SYGVKD. This CDR3 is built from 12 residues. The chain's CDR3 is CAISESMSEAFF. For the CDR3, the DNA is TGTGCCATCAGTGAGTCTATGTCTGAAGCTTTCTTT.

This chain joins TRBV9 and TRBJ2-6; tentatively, D is TRBD1 (6 bases). Germline CDR1 is SGDLS and CDR2 is YYNGEE. The CDR3 is 16 amino acids. The germline V and J ends were trimmed by 0 bases and 7 bases, with 14 bases remaining between them. CDR3 sequence: CASSVGGGSRANVLTF. The CDR3 nucleotides are TGTGCCAGCAGCGTAGGAGGGGGAAGTCGAGCCAACGTCCTGACTTTC.

The chain couples TRBV27 to TRBJ2-7; D is unresolved. This CDR3 has 12 amino acids. Germline loops: CDR1 MNHEY, CDR2 SMNVEV (reference sequence). With 8 bases removed from V and 3 bases from J, the gap between germline ends came to 11 bases. DNA of the CDR3: TGTGCCAGCGGGCAAGTGGTCTACGAGCAGTACTTC. It specifies CASGQVVYEQYF.